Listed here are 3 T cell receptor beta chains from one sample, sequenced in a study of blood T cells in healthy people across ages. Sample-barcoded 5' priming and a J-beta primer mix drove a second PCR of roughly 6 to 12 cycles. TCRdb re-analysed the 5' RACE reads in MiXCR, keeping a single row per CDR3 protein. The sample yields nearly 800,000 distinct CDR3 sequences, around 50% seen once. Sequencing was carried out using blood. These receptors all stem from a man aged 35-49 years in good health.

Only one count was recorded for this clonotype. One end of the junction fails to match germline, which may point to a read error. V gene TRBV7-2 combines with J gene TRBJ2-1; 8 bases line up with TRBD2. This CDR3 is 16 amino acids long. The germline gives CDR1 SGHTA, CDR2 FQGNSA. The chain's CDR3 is CANSLHSGDSYNEQFF. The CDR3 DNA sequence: TGTGCCAACAGCTTACATAGCGGGGACTCCTACAATGAGCAGTTCTTC.

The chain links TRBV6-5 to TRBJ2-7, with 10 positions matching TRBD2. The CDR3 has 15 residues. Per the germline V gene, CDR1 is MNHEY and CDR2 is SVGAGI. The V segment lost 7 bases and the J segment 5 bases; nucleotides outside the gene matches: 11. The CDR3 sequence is CASNPLAGVLDEQYF. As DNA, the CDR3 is TGTGCCAGCAACCCCCTAGCGGGAGTTCTCGACGAGCAGTACTTC.

The CDR3 loop is CASSLTSAQFF. In DNA form, the CDR3 reads TGCGCCAGCAGCTTAACTTCAGCCCAGTTCTTC. J is TRBJ2-1 and V is TRBV5-1, with D hard to call. Looked up from germline, CDR1 is SGHRS and CDR2 is YFSETQ. The CDR3 extends over 11 amino acids. Trimming removed 2 bases at V and 13 bases at J, with 10 bases between.